This TCR beta chain is from a study of siplizumab effects on memory and regulatory T cells. Only in-frame clones appear in the TCRdb table, and some are missing; sequencing was by immunoSEQ multiplex PCR. The sample includes about 100,000 clones, more than 90% seen only once; the top ten take 0.14% to 0.15%. The study's findings and limits: In siplizumab cultures, the suppressive function of proliferating Tregs remained unconfirmed. Mappable alloreactive CD4+ clones were on average around 67% Treg-derived with siplizumab, roughly 25% in controls. Researchers could map only a minor fraction of alloreactive clones to unstimulated subsets.

V lost 4 bases and J lost 0; bases outside the gene matches: 8. CDR3 length: 19 residues. The V gene's germline CDR1 is LGHNA and CDR2 YNFKEQ. Comment on this clone: Its target is not known.

This receptor was identified in a human donor in good health. Sequencing was carried out using CD4+ T cells sorted from blood. This chain connects TRBV4-2 to TRBJ2-3, with 15 bases matching TRBD2. The CDR3 nucleotides read TGTGCCAGCAGCCCCGCCTGGACTAGCGGGGGGGATAGCACAGATACGCAGTATTTT. Its protein product is CASSPAWTSGGDSTDTQYF.